A selection of T cell receptor beta chains follows, all from one sample in a study of blood T cell repertoires in COVID-19. Sequencing was performed with immunoSEQ multiplex PCR; in TCRdb, only in-frame clones are kept and a portion is missing. Here the sample spans fewer than 85,000 clones, 83% being singletons. The sample was peripheral blood. These receptors were collected from a woman aged 60-70 years with acute or convalescent COVID-19. CDR3s leave out the opening cysteine and the closing phenylalanine or tryptophan. D genes are given only for firm matches.

>TRBV7-2|-
ASIPLGQPNTGELF
>TRBV24-1|TRBD1
ATSEPTGAQQY
>TRBV5-6|TRBD1
ASSRGQGRNEQF
>TRBV3-1/TRBV3-2|TRBD2
ASSQVLAGPNTGELF
>TRBV5-4|-
ASSPTRAEAKNIQY
>TRBV20-1|TRBD1
SASGQGAGNTIY
>TRBV30|-
AWEQQGLETQY
>TRBV27|-
ASSFGLSSYEQY
>TRBV28|-
ASRGSGRSYEQY
>TRBV7-7|-
ASSRKGAGELF
>TRBV5-1|-
ASSLAGRVNEQY
>TRBV6-2/TRBV6-3|-
ASSYRGGEGETQY
>TRBV9|-
ASSAQQGGTEAF
>TRBV19|-
ASSMGPGLLYGYT
>TRBV7-3|TRBD1
ASSLIGTDTYEQY
>TRBV7-7|-
ASSPRTDTGELF
>TRBV7-3|TRBD2
ASSLMGSGGADTQY
>TRBV6-5|TRBD1
ASSSQTGGDGYT
>TRBV7-2|TRBD1
ASTPTGGFYGYT
>TRBV7-8|-
ASSLGGYQETQY
>TRBV6-5|-
ASRSDRNSNQPQH
>TRBV5-1|-
ASSLEVGRGDTEAF
>TRBV5-1|-
ASSGGTTRRGYEQY
>TRBV6-5|-
ASSYQAITGELF
>TRBV5-1|TRBD1
ASSLGVDREETQY
>TRBV19|-
ASNQPGGGTEAF
>TRBV6-1|TRBD1
ASREDRGTEPYGYT
>TRBV25-1|TRBD2
ASRERESYEQY